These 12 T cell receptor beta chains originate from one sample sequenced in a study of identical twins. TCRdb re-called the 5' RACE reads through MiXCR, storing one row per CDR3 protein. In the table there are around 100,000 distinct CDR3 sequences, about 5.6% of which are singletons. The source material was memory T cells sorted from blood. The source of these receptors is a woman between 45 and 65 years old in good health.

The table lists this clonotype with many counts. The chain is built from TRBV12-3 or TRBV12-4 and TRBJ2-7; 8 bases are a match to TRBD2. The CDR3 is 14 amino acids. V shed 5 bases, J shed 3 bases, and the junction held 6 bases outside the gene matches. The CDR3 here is CASSPNSGNYEQYF. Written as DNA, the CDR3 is TGTGCCAGCAGTCCAAATAGCGGGAACTACGAGCAGTACTTC.

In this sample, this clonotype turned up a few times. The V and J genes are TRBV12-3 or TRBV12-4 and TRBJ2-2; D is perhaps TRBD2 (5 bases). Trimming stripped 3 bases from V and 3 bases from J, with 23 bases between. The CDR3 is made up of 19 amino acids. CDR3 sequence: CASSFRDWFRAEDTGELFF. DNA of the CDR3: TGTGCCAGCAGTTTTCGCGACTGGTTTAGGGCGGAGGACACCGGGGAGCTGTTTTTT.

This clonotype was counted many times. CDR3: CASSVQGAYNEQFF. The CDR3 nucleotides read TGTGCCAGCAGTGTACAGGGGGCCTACAATGAGCAGTTCTTC. The rearrangement uses TRBV6-5 and TRBJ2-1, with 8 bases that match TRBD1. The CDR3 has 14 residues. V trimming: 5 bases; J trimming: 2 bases; junction bases outside the gene matches: 2. Germline values: CDR1 MNHEY, CDR2 SVGAGI.

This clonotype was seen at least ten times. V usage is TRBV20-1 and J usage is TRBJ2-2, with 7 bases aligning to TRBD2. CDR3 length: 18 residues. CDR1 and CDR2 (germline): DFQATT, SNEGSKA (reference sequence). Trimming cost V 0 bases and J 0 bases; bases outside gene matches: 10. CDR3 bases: TGCAGTGCTAGAGATTCGGGACGCGGGAGATCGAACACCGGGGAGCTGTTTTTT. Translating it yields CSARDSGRGRSNTGELFF.

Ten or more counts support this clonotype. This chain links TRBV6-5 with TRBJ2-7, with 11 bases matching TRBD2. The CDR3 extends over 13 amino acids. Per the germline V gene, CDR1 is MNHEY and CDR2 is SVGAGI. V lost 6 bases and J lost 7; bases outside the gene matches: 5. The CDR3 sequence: CASRPRTSGEQYF. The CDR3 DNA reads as TGTGCCAGCAGACCTCGGACTAGCGGGGAGCAGTACTTC.

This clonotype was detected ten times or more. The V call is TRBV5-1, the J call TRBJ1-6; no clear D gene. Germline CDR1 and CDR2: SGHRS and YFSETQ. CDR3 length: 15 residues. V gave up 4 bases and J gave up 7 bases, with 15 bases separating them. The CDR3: CASSPDGRSNSPLHF. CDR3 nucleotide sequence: TGCGCCAGCAGCCCGGATGGCAGAAGCAATTCACCCCTCCACTTT.

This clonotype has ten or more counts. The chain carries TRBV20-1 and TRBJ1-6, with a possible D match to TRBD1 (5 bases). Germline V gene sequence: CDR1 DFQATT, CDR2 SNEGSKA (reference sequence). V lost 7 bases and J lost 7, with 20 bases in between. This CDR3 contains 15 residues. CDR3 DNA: TGCAGTGTCCCAAGACCGGGACGGGGAAATTCACCCCTCCACTTT. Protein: CSVPRPGRGNSPLHF.

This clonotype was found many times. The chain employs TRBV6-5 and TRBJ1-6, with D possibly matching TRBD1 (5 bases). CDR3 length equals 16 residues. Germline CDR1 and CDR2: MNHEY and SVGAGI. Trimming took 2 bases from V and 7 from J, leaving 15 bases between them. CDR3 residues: CASSYVQGAGNSPLHF. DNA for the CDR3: TGTGCCAGCAGTTACGTTCAGGGCGCGGGAAATTCACCCCTCCACTTT.

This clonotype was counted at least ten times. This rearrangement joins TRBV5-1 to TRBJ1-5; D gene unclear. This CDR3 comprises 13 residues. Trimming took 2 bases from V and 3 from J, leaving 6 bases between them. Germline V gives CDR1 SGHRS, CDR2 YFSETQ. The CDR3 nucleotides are TGCGCCAGCAGCTTAGAGGCCAATCAGCCCCAGCATTTT. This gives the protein CASSLEANQPQHF.

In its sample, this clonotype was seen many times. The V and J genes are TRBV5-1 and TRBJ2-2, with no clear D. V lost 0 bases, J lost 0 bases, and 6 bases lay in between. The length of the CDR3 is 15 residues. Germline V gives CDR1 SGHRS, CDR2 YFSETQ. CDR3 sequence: CASSLATANTGELFF. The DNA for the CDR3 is TGCGCCAGCAGCTTGGCAACCGCGAACACCGGGGAGCTGTTTTTT.

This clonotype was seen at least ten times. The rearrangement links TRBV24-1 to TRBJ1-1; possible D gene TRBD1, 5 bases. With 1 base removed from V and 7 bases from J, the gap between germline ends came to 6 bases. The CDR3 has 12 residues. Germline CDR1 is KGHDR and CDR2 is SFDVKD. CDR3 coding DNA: TGTGCCACCAGTGATTTTGACAGTGAAGCTTTCTTT. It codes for CATSDFDSEAFF.

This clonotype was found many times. CDR3 in DNA: TGCAGTGCTAGAAAATGGGACACCGACAATGAGCAGTTCTTC. Translated: CSARKWDTDNEQFF. This chain uses TRBV20-1 with TRBJ2-1; perhaps TRBD1 as D (6 bases). The ends were cut back, 2 bases at V and 5 bases at J, with 13 bases in the middle. The germline V gene has CDR1 DFQATT and CDR2 SNEGSKA (reference sequence). This CDR3 has 14 amino acids.